This is a list of T cell receptor beta chains from one sample in a study of blood T cell repertoires in COVID-19. Here immunoSEQ multiplex PCR was the method, and the copy in TCRdb shows in-frame clones only, minus some. Among 250,000 to 400,000 clones, under 90% were seen once, and the ten largest hold less than 3%. The sample taken for sequencing was peripheral blood. These receptors were collected from a woman aged 30 to 39 with COVID-19, enrolled during active disease. The CDR3 runs from the conserved cysteine through the conserved F or W. D genes are given only for firm matches. Not all rows give a size; the values are once, few, many and, for expanded clones, a class.

CDR3 protein: CASSLAFGGVRDPNEQFF
CDR3 DNA: TGTGCCAGCAGCTTAGCGTTCGGCGGGGTAAGGGATCCCAATGAGCAGTTCTTC
J gene: TRBJ2-1
D gene: NA
V gene: TRBV7-2
clone size: NA

CDR3 protein: CASSLGRVNTGELFF
CDR3 DNA: TGTGCCAGCAGCTTAGGAAGAGTTAACACCGGGGAGCTGTTTTTT
J gene: TRBJ2-2
D gene: NA
V gene: TRBV13
clone size: NA

CDR3 protein: CASSRSRGWHGYTF
CDR3 DNA: TGTGCCAGCAGCCGCTCCAGGGGGTGGCATGGCTACACCTTC
J gene: TRBJ1-2
D gene: TRBD1
V gene: TRBV28
clone size: NA

CDR3 protein: CASSQDYGDRGHQPQHF
CDR3 DNA: TGTGCCAGCAGCCAAGATTATGGGGACAGGGGGCATCAGCCCCAGCATTTT
J gene: TRBJ1-5
D gene: TRBD1
V gene: TRBV4-2
clone size: NA

CDR3 protein: CASSGRPRDTGELFF
CDR3 DNA: TGTGCCAGCAGCGGGAGGCCTCGGGACACCGGGGAGCTGTTTTTT
J gene: TRBJ2-2
D gene: TRBD2
V gene: TRBV2
clone size: NA

CDR3 protein: CASSRLSFYGYTF
CDR3 DNA: TGTGCCAGCAGCAGACTGTCCTTCTATGGCTACACCTTC
J gene: TRBJ1-2
D gene: NA
V gene: TRBV21-1
clone size: NA

CDR3 protein: CASSLGWTSQETQYF
CDR3 DNA: TGTGCCAGCAGCTTGGGGTGGACTAGTCAAGAGACCCAGTACTTC
J gene: TRBJ2-5
D gene: TRBD2
V gene: TRBV5-4
clone size: NA

CDR3 protein: CASRPKGGSQYF
CDR3 DNA: TGTGCCAGCAGGCCCAAGGGGGGGTCGCAGTATTTT
J gene: TRBJ2-3
D gene: NA
V gene: TRBV12-3/TRBV12-4
clone size: NA

CDR3 protein: CASSTGGVYEQYF
CDR3 DNA: TGCGCCAGCAGCACTGGCGGGGTCTACGAGCAGTACTTC
J gene: TRBJ2-7
D gene: NA
V gene: TRBV5-1
clone size: few

CDR3 protein: CATSRGLGVNNEQFF
CDR3 DNA: TGTGCCACCAGCAGGGGACTAGGGGTAAACAATGAGCAGTTCTTC
J gene: TRBJ2-1
D gene: TRBD2
V gene: TRBV15
clone size: NA

CDR3 protein: CASSIPLAETNTGELFF
CDR3 DNA: TGTGCCAGTAGTATCCCCTTAGCGGAGACGAACACCGGGGAGCTGTTTTTT
J gene: TRBJ2-2
D gene: NA
V gene: TRBV19
clone size: few

CDR3 protein: CASSLSTSGVYEQYF
CDR3 DNA: TGTGCCAGCAGTTTATCGACTAGCGGTGTTTACGAGCAGTACTTC
J gene: TRBJ2-7
D gene: TRBD2
V gene: TRBV27
clone size: NA

CDR3 protein: CASSVRGGRGTDTQYF
CDR3 DNA: TGTGCCAGCAGCGTTCGGGGCGGGAGGGGCACAGATACGCAGTATTTT
J gene: TRBJ2-3
D gene: TRBD2
V gene: TRBV9
clone size: NA

CDR3 protein: CASSEAGGDEQFF
CDR3 DNA: TGCGCCAGCAGTGAGGCGGGGGGCGATGAGCAGTTCTTC
J gene: TRBJ2-1
D gene: TRBD2
V gene: TRBV10-1
clone size: once

CDR3 protein: CASSIAGGETQYF
CDR3 DNA: TGTGCCAGCAGTATAGCGGGAGGAGAGACCCAGTACTTC
J gene: TRBJ2-5
D gene: TRBD2
V gene: TRBV28
clone size: NA

CDR3 protein: CAWSSRTRTGNTIYF
CDR3 DNA: TGTGCCTGGAGTTCCAGGACACGTACTGGAAACACCATATATTTT
J gene: TRBJ1-3
D gene: NA
V gene: TRBV30
clone size: NA

CDR3 protein: CATSDRTSGSSHEQFF
CDR3 DNA: TGTGCCACCAGTGACCGGACTAGCGGGAGCTCCCATGAGCAGTTCTTC
J gene: TRBJ2-1
D gene: TRBD2
V gene: TRBV24-1
clone size: once

CDR3 protein: CASTTGQGPGEKLFF
CDR3 DNA: TGCGCCAGCACCACGGGACAGGGACCGGGAGAAAAACTGTTTTTT
J gene: TRBJ1-4
D gene: TRBD1
V gene: TRBV5-1
clone size: NA